This TCR beta chain was sequenced during a study of identical twins' blood T cells. The wider study: Roughly 50 million reads covered roughly six alpha-chain and roughly six beta-chain libraries.

The three twin pairs were reared together, likely meeting the same infections. This clonotype appeared a few times. J lost 4 bases, V lost 6 bases, and 8 bases had no gene match. CDR1 is MNHEY, CDR2 SVGEGT, per germline. This CDR3 has 15 amino acids. TCR cDNA libraries were made from RNA using a previously described, modified protocol. How the authors handled the data: Clonotypes per individual ranged from about 85,000 to nearly 550,000. TCRdb re-derived calls from the 5' RACE reads in MiXCR, one entry per CDR3 protein. These V and J calls rely on TCRdb rather than the paper's analysis. The data show 300,000 to 400,000 distinct CDR3 sequences, with approximately 30% seen just once and more than 5.5% held by the top ten.

The origin of this receptor is a woman aged 18-50 years in good health. The rearrangement uses TRBV6-2 or TRBV6-3 and TRBJ2-1, with 8 bases fitting TRBD2. The material sequenced was PBMCs. CDR3 residues: CASRPRTSRYNEQFF. The CDR3 nucleotides read TGTGCCAGCAGACCTAGGACTAGCCGGTACAATGAGCAGTTCTTC.